This T cell receptor beta chain is drawn from a study of OX40 agonist ivuxolimab in advanced cancers. Whole-study context: Head and neck, renal cell, melanoma or hepatocellular carcinoma were the cancers that dose-escalation patients had.

Study-wide results and caveats: CD4+ T cells averaged fewer expanded clones than CD8+ T cells. Circulating CD4+ and CD8+ T cells showed clonal expansion by week 6 at 0.1 to 3.0 mg/kg.

Points on this clone: The antigen is not known.

Profiled with immunoSEQ multiplex PCR; TCRdb holds only in-frame clones, not every one. The table shows fewer than 70,000 clones, with over 60% occurring only once. The CDR3 has 14 residues. Trimming took off 0 bases at V and 3 bases at J, with 9 bases between the two ends. The V gene's germline CDR1 is SGHRS and CDR2 YFSETQ. The sequence came from an adult with an advanced solid tumor such as melanoma, head and neck, liver or kidney cancer. The chain employs TRBV5-1 and TRBJ1-1; unclear D gene. The sample consisted of CD4+ or CD8+ T cells sorted from blood, taken in a trial of the OX40 agonist ivuxolimab. The CDR3 here is CASSLDPSDTEAFF. The CDR3, as DNA: TGCGCCAGCAGCTTGGACCCTTCGGACACTGAAGCTTTCTTT.